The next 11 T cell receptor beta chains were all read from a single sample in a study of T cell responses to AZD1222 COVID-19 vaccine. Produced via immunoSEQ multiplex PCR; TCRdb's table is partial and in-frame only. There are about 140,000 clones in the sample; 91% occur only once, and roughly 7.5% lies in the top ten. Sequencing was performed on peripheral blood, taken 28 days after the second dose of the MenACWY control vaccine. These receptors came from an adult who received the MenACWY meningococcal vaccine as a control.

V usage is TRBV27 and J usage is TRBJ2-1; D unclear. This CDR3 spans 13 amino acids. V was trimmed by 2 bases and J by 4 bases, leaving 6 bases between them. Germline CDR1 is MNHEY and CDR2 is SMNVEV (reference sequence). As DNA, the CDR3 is TGTGCCAGCAGTTTAGCCCTATACAATGAGCAGTTCTTC. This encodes CASSLALYNEQFF.

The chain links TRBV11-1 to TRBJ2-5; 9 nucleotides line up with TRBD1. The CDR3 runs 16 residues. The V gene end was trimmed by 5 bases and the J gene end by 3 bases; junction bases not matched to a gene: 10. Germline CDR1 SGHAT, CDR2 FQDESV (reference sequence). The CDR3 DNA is TGTGCCAGCAGCGAAATGGACAGGGGAGGGGAAGAGACCCAGTACTTC. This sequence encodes CASSEMDRGGEETQYF.

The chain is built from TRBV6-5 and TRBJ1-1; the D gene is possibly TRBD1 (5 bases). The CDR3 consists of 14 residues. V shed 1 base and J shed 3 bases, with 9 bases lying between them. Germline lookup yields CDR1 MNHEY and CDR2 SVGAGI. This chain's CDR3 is CASSYFSGHTEAFF. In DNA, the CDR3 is TGTGCCAGCAGTTACTTTTCGGGGCACACTGAAGCTTTCTTT.

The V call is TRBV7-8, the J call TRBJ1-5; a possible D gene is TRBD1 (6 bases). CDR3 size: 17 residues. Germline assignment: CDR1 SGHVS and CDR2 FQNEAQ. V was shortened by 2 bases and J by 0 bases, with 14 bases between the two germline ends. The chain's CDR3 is CASSLFGGHSSNQPQHF. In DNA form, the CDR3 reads TGTGCCAGCAGCTTATTTGGGGGACACTCTAGCAATCAGCCCCAGCATTTT.

CDR3 DNA: TGTGCCAGCAGTTTAGGGGGACAGGGCTCCTATAATTCACCCCTCCACTTT. This encodes CASSLGGQGSYNSPLHF. This chain links TRBV28 with TRBJ1-6, with 9 bases fitting TRBD1. The germline V gene encodes CDR1 MDHEN and CDR2 SYDVKM. This CDR3 is 17 amino acids long. J gave up 0 bases and V 2 bases, and 2 bases lay outside the gene matches.

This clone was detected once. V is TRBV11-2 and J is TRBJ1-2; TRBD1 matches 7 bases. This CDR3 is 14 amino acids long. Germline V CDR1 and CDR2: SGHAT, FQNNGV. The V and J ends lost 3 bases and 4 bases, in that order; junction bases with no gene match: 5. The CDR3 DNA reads TGTGCCAGCAGCTTGGGACAGTCGGGCTATGGCTACACCTTC. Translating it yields CASSLGQSGYGYTF.

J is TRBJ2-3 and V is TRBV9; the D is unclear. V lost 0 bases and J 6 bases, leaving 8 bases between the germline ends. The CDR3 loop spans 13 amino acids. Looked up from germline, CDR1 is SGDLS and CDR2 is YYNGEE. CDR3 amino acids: CASSVVLGDTQYF. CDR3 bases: TGTGCCAGCAGCGTAGTACTCGGGGATACGCAGTATTTT.

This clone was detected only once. The CDR3, as DNA: TGCGCCAGCAGCTTGGTTGTGACAGATACGCAGTATTTT. This codes for CASSLVVTDTQYF. The J gene is TRBJ2-3, the V gene TRBV5-1; D is uncertain. V was trimmed by 0 bases and J by 3 bases, leaving 5 bases between them. Germline V CDR1 and CDR2: SGHRS, YFSETQ. CDR3 size: 13 residues.

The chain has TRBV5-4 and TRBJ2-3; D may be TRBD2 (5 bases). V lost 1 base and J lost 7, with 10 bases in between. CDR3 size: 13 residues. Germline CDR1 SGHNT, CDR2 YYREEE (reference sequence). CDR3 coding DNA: TGTGCCAGCAGCTTGACCACGGGGAATACGCAGTATTTT. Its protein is CASSLTTGNTQYF.

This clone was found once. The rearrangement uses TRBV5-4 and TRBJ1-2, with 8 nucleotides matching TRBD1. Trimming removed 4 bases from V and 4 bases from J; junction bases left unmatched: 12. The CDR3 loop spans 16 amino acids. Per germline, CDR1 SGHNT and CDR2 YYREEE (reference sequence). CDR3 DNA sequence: TGTGCCAGCAGCCCCGGACAGGGAAGCCTTAGCTATGGCTACACCTTC. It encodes CASSPGQGSLSYGYTF.

The CDR3 bases are TGTGCCAGCAGTTACTCGAGGACAGGGAGTAATTCACCCCTCCACTTT. Its translation: CASSYSRTGSNSPLHF. The chain joins TRBV6-5 to TRBJ1-6, with 8 bases matching TRBD1. V trimming: 0 bases; J trimming: 6 bases; junction bases outside the gene matches: 4. This CDR3 is 16 amino acids long. Germline V lookup: CDR1 MNHEY, CDR2 SVGAGI.